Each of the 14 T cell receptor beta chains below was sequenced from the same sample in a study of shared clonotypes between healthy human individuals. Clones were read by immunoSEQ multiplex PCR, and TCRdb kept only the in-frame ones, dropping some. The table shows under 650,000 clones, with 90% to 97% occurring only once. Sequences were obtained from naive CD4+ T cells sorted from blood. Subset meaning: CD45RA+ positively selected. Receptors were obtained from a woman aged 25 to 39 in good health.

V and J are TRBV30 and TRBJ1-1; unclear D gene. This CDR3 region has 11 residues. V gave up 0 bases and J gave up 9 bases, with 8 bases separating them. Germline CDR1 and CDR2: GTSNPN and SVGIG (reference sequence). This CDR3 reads CAWSVNNKAFF. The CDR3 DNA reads TGTGCCTGGAGTGTAAACAACAAAGCTTTCTTT.

This chain's CDR3 is CAWGDSGTYRDEQYF. The CDR3, as DNA: TGCGCCTGGGGGGATAGCGGGACCTACCGGGACGAGCAGTACTTC. V usage is TRBV10-1 and J usage is TRBJ2-7; TRBD2 matches at 8 bases. The CDR3 is 15 residues long. Germline V lookup: CDR1 WNHNN, CDR2 SYGVQD (reference sequence). V was pared by 11 bases and J by 5 bases, with 17 bases of the junction left unmatched.

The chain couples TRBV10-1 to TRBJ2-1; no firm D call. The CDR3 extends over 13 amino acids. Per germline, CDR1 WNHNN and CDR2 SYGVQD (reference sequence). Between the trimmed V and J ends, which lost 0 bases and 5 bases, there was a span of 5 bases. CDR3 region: CASSESQNNEQFF. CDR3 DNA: TGCGCCAGCAGTGAGTCCCAGAACAATGAGCAGTTCTTC.

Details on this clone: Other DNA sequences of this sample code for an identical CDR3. CDR3 nucleotide sequence: TGCGCCAGCAGCTTGGGACAGGGGGCCTACAATGAGCAGTTCTTC. It is translated as CASSLGQGAYNEQFF. The chain recombines TRBV5-1 with TRBJ2-1; 9 bases map to TRBD1. Trimming at V came to 0 bases and at J to 2 bases, leaving 0 bases not matched to a gene. The CDR3 extends over 15 amino acids. CDR1 SGHRS and CDR2 YFSETQ come from the germline V gene.

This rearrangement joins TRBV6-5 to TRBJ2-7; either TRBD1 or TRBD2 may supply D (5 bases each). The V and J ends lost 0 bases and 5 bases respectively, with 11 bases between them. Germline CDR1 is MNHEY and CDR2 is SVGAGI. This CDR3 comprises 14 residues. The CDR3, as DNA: TGTGCCAGCAGTTACTCGGGGACGAAAAACGAGCAGTACTTC. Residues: CASSYSGTKNEQYF.

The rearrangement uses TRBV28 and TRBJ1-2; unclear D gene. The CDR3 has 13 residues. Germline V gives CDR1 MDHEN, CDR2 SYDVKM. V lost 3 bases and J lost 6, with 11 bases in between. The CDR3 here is CASSLVSGNGYTF. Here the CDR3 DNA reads TGTGCCAGCAGTTTGGTATCTGGTAATGGCTACACCTTC.

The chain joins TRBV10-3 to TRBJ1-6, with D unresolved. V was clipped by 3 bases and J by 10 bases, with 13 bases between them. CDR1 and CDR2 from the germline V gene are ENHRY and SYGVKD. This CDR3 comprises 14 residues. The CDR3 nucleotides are TGTGCCATCAGTGAAGCTCTTCCGGGCTCACCCCTCCACTTT. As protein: CAISEALPGSPLHF.

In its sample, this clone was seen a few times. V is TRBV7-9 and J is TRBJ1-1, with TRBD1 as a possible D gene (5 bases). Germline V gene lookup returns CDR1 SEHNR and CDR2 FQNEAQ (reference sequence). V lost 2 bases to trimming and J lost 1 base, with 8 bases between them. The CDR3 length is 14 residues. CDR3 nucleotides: TGTGCCAGCAGCTTATTCCAGGGGAACACTGAAGCTTTCTTT. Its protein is CASSLFQGNTEAFF.

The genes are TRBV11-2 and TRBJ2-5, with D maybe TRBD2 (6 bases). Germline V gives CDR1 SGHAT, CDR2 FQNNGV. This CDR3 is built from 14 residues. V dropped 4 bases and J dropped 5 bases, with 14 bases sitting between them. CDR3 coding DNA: TGTGCCAGCAGCTCGGGACCCGGGAGCGAGACCCAGTACTTC. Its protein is CASSSGPGSETQYF.

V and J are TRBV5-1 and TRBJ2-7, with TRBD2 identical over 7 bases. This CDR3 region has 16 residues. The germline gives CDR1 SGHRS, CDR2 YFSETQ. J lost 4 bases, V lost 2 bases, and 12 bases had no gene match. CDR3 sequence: CASSFVSRDYQYEQYF. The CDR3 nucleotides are TGCGCCAGCAGCTTTGTTTCTCGGGACTACCAGTACGAGCAGTACTTC.

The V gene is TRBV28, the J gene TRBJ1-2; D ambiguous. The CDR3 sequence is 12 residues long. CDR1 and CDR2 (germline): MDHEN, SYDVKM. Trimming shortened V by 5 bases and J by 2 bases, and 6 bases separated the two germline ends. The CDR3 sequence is CASSPYNYGYTF. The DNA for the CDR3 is TGTGCCAGCAGTCCGTACAACTATGGCTACACCTTC.

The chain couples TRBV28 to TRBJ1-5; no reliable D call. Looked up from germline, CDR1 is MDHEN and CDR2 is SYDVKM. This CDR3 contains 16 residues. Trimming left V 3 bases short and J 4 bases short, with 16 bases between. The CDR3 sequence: CASSFPFGQANQPQHF. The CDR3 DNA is TGTGCCAGCAGTTTTCCGTTCGGGCAGGCTAATCAGCCCCAGCATTTT.

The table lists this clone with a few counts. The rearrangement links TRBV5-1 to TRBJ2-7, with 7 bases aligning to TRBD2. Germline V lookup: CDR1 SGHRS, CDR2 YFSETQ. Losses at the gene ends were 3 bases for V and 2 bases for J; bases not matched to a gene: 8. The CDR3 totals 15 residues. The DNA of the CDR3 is TGCGCCAGCAGCTGGGGGGGTGCCGAAACCTACGAGCAGTACTTC. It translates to CASSWGGAETYEQYF.

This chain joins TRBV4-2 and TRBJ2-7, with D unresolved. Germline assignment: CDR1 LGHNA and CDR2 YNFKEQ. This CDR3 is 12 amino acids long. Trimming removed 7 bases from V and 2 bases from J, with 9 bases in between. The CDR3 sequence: CASNLTPYEQYF. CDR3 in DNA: TGTGCCAGCAACCTTACCCCCTACGAGCAGTACTTC.